The TCR beta chain described here comes from a study of blood T cell repertoires in COVID-19. Study at large: PBMCs, B-cell-depleted T cells, or T cells provided the cDNA or gDNA that made up the material.

The age range of participants was 18 to 89 years, with residence in about 25 US areas. Membership in each cohort depended on participant-reported clinical history. CDR1 and CDR2 from the germline V gene are SGHNT and YYREEE (reference sequence). The CDR3 runs 14 residues. Trimming left V 2 bases short and J 2 bases short, with 10 bases between. Source study methods: Using reference gene primer amplification, nucleated cell counts were estimated. Here immunoSEQ multiplex PCR was the method, and the copy in TCRdb shows in-frame clones only, minus some. V and J calls and clone size are as listed in that table; D and trimming were resolved from the DNA. The table has 150,000 to 170,000 clones, around 84% seen once; the top ten hold around 7.9%.

This sequence originates from a man in his forties or fifties who had recovered from COVID-19. J is TRBJ2-5 and V is TRBV5-4; D gene uncertain. The sequenced sample was PBMCs or T cells enriched from blood (not recorded which). This CDR3 is CASSLDTRQETQYF. DNA of the CDR3: TGTGCCAGCAGCTTAGACACCAGGCAAGAGACCCAGTACTTC.